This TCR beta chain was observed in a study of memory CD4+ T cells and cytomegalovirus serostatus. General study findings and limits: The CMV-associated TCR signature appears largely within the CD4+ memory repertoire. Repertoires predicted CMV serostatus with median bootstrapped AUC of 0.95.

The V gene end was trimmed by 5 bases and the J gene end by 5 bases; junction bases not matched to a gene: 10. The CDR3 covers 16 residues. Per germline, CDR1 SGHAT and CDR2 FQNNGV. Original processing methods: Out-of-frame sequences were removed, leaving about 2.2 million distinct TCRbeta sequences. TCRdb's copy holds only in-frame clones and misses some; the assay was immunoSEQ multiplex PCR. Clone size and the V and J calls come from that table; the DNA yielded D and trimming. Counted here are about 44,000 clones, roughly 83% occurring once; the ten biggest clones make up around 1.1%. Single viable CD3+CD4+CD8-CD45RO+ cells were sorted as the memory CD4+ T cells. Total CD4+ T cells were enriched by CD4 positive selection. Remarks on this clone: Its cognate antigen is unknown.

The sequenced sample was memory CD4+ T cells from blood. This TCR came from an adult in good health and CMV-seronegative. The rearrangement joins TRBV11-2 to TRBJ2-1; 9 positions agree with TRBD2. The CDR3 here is CASSPLLSGRNNEQFF. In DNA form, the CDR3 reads TGTGCCAGCAGCCCGCTTTTGAGCGGGAGGAACAATGAGCAGTTCTTC. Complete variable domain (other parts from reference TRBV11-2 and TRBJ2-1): EAGVAQSPRYKIIEKRQSVAFWCNPISGHATLYWYQQILGQGPKLLIQFQNNGVVDDSQLPKDRFSAERLKGVDSTLKIQPAKLEDSAVYLCASSPLLSGRNNEQFFGPGTRLTVL.